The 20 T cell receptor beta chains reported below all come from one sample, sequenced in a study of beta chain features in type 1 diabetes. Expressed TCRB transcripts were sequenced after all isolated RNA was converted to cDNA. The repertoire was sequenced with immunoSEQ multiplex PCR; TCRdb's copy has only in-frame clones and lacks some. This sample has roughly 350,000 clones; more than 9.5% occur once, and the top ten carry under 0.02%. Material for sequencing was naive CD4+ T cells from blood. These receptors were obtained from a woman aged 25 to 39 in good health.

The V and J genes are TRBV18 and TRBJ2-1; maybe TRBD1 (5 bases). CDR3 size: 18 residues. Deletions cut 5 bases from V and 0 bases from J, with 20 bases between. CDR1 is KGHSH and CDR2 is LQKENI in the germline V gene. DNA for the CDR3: TGTGCCAGCTCAAACCTTCCAATCAGGGCTAACTCCTACAATGAGCAGTTCTTC. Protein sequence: CASSNLPIRANSYNEQFF.

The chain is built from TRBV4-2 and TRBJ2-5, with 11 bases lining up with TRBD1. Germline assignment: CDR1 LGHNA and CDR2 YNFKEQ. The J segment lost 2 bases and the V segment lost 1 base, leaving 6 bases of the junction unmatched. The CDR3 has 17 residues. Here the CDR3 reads CASSQGTGQGAQETQYF. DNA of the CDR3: TGTGCCAGCAGCCAAGGAACCGGACAGGGGGCACAAGAGACCCAGTACTTC.

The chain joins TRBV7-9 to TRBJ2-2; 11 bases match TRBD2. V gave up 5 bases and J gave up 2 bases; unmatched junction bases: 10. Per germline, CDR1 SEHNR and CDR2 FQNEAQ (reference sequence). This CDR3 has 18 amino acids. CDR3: CASSLVLTSGRNTGELFF. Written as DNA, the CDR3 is TGTGCCAGCAGCCTCGTTTTAACTAGCGGGAGAAACACCGGGGAGCTGTTTTTT. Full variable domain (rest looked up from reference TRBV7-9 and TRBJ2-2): DTGVSQNPRHKITKRGQNVTFRCDPISEHNRLYWYRQTLGQGPEFLTYFQNEAQLEKSRLLSDRFSAERPKGSFSTLEIQRTEQGDSAMYLCASSLVLTSGRNTGELFFGEGSRLTVL.

The CDR3 region is CASSQRGFDEQYF. The DNA of the CDR3 is TGTGCCAGCAGCCAAAGGGGCTTCGACGAGCAGTACTTC. This rearrangement joins TRBV7-2 to TRBJ2-7; the D gene is possibly TRBD1 (5 bases). Per the germline V gene, CDR1 is SGHTA and CDR2 is FQGNSA. V gave up 5 bases and J gave up 5 bases, with 13 bases separating them. The CDR3 is 13 residues long.

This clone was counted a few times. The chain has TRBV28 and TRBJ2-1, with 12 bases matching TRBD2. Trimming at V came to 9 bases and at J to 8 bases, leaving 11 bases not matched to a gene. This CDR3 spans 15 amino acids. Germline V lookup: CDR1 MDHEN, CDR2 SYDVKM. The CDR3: CASPPRTSGNYEQFF. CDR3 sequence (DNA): TGTGCCAGTCCACCTAGGACTAGCGGGAACTATGAGCAGTTCTTC.

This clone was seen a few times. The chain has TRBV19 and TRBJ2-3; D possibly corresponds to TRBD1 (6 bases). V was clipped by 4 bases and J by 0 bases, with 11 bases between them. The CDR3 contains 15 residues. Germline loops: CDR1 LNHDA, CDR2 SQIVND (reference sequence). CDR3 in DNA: TGTGCCAGTAGTAACAGGGCGCCGAGCACAGATACGCAGTATTTT. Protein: CASSNRAPSTDTQYF.

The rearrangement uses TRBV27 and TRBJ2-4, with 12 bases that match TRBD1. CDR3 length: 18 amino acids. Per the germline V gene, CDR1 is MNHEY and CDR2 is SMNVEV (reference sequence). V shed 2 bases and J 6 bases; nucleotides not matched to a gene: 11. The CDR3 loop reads CASSLPPGQGAWGNIQYF. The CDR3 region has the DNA TGTGCCAGCAGTTTACCACCGGGACAGGGGGCTTGGGGAAACATTCAGTACTTC.

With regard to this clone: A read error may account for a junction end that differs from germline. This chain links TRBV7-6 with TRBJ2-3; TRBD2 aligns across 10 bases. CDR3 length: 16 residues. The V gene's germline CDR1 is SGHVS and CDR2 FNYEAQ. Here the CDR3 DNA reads TGTGCCAGCAGCTTAGCGGCTAGCGGGAGCATAGATACGCAGTATTTT. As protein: CASSLAASGSIDTQYF.

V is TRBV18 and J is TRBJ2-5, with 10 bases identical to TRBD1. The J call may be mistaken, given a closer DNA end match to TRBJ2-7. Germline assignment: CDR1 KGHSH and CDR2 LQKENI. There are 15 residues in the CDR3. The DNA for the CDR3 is TGTGCCAGCTCACCGGGGACAGGGGCTACCTACGAGCAGTACTTC. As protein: CASSPGTGATYEQYF.

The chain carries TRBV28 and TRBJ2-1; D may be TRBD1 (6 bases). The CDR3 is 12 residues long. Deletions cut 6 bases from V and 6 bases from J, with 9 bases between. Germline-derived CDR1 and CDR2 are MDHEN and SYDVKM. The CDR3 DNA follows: TGTGCCAGCAGGGAACAGGGCAATGAGCAGTTCTTC. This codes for CASREQGNEQFF.

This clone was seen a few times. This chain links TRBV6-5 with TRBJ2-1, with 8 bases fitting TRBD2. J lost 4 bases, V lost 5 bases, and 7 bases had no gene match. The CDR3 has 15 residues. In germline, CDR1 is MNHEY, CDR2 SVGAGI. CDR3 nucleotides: TGTGCCAGCAGTACCCCAAGCGGGAGTTACAATGAGCAGTTCTTC. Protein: CASSTPSGSYNEQFF.

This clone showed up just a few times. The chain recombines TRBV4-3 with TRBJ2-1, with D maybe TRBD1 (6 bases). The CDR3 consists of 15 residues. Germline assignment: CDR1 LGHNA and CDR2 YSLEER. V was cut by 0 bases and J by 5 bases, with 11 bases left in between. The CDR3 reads CASSQDSTGNNEQFF. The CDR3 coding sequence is TGCGCCAGCAGCCAAGATTCCACAGGGAACAATGAGCAGTTCTTC.

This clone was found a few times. In DNA form, the CDR3 reads TGTGCCAGCAGCCGAGTAGTCTCTGGAAACACCATATATTTT. It specifies CASSRVVSGNTIYF. The V and J genes are TRBV7-2 and TRBJ1-3, with D unclear. This CDR3 has 14 amino acids. Trimming left V 5 bases short and J 0 bases short, with 8 bases between. Germline-derived CDR1 and CDR2 are SGHTA and FQGNSA.

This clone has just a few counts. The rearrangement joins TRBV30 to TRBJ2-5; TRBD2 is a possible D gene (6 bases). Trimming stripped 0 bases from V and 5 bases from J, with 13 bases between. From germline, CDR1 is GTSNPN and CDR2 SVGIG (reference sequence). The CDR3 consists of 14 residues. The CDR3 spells CAWSVGGKIETQYF. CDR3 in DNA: TGTGCCTGGAGTGTGGGCGGGAAAATCGAGACCCAGTACTTC.

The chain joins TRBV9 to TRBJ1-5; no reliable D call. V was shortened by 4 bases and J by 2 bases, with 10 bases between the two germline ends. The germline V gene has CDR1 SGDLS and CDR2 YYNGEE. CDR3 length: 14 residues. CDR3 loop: CASSYAGGNQPQHF. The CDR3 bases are TGTGCCAGCAGCTATGCCGGGGGCAATCAGCCCCAGCATTTT.

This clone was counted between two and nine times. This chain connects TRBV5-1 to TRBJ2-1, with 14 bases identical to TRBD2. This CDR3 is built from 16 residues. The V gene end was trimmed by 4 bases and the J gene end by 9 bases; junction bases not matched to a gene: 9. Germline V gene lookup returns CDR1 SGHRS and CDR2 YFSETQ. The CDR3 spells CASSPRLAGGPIEQFF. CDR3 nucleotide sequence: TGCGCCAGCAGCCCCCGACTAGCGGGAGGGCCTATTGAGCAGTTCTTC. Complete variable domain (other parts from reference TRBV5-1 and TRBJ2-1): KAGVTQTPRYLIKTRGQQVTLSCSPISGHRSVSWYQQTPGQGLQFLFEYFSETQRNKGNFPGRFSGRQFSNSRSEMNVSTLELGDSALYLCASSPRLAGGPIEQFFGPGTRLTVL.

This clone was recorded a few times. The CDR3: CAISPRDREYEQYF. CDR3 DNA sequence: TGTGCCATCAGTCCTCGGGACAGGGAATACGAGCAGTACTTC. The chain has TRBV10-3 and TRBJ2-7, with TRBD1 matching over 9 bases. In germline, CDR1 is ENHRY, CDR2 SYGVKD. J gave up 4 bases and V 5 bases, and 6 bases lay outside the gene matches. This CDR3 has 14 residues.

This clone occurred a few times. CDR3 protein: CATSRDILEQFF. In DNA, the CDR3 is TGTGCCACCAGCAGAGATATCTTAGAGCAGTTCTTC. This rearrangement joins TRBV15 to TRBJ2-1; D unresolved. V was cut by 0 bases and J by 10 bases, with 7 bases left in between. This CDR3 spans 12 amino acids. The germline V gene has CDR1 LNHNV and CDR2 YYDKDF (reference sequence).

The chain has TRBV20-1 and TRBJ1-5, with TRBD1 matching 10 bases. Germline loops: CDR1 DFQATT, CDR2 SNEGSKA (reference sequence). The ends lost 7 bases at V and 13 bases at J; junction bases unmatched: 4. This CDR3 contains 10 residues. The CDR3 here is CSVAGQGQHF. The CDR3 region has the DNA TGCAGTGTTGCGGGACAGGGGCAGCATTTT.

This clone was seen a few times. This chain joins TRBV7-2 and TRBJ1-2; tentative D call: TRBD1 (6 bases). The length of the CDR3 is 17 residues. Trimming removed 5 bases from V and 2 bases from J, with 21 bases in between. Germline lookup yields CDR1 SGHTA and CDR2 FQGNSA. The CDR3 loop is CASSPTGALDPNYGYTF. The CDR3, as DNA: TGTGCCAGCAGCCCGACAGGAGCTCTGGATCCGAACTATGGCTACACCTTC.